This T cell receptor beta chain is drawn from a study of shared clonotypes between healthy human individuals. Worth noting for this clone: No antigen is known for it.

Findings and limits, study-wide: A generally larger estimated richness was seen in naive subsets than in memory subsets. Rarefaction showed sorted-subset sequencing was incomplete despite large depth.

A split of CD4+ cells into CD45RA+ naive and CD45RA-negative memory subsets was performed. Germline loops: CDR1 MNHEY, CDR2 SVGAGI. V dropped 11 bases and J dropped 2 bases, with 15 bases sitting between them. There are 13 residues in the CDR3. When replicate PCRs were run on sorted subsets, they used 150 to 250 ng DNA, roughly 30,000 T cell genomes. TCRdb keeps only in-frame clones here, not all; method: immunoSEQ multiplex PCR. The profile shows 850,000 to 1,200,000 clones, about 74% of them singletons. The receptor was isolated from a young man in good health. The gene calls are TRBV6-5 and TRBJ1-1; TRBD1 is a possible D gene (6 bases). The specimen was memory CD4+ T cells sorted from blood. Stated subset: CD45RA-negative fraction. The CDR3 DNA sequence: TGTGCCTGTCGCAGGGGTATTAACACTGAAGCTTTCTTT. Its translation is CACRRGINTEAFF.